The entry that follows covers one T cell receptor (beta chain) sequence. Germline CDR1 is WSHSY and CDR2 is SAAADI. The CDR3 is 16 residues long. The V gene end was trimmed by 6 bases and the J gene end by 4 bases; junction bases not matched to a gene: 10. Clones were read by immunoSEQ multiplex PCR, and TCRdb kept only the in-frame ones, dropping some. The sample shows roughly 93,000 clones, approximately 90% of them seen only once. This sample stems from a study of T cell changes during pregnancy in multiple sclerosis. This sequence was found in a female donor in good health, enrolled as a control in a pregnancy study. This material consisted of peripheral blood, taken in the first trimester of pregnancy. The chain uses TRBV10-2 and TRBJ2-3, with TRBD1 matching over 10 bases. The CDR3 bases are TGCGCCAGCAGGAGGGGACAGGGGTCCACCTCAGATACGCAGTATTTT. Protein sequence: CASRRGQGSTSDTQYF.